This passage covers 22 T cell receptor beta chains from one sample sequenced in a study of blood T cell repertoires in COVID-19. Clones were read by immunoSEQ multiplex PCR, and TCRdb kept only the in-frame ones, dropping some. The sample yields around 250,000 clones, about 82% seen once. The sample taken for sequencing was PBMCs or T cells enriched from blood (not recorded which). The receptors originated from a woman in her fifties or sixties with acute COVID-19.

The chain employs TRBV19 and TRBJ1-5; 8 nucleotides align to TRBD1. The ends lost 4 bases at V and 3 bases at J; junction bases unmatched: 14. This CDR3 has 18 amino acids. In germline, CDR1 is LNHDA, CDR2 SQIVND (reference sequence). In DNA, the CDR3 is TGTGCCAGTAGTAGAGGGAGTGCAGGGGGCGCGCTCAATCAGCCCCAGCATTTT. Its translation is CASSRGSAGGALNQPQHF.

The sample holds one count of this clone. V gene TRBV4-1 combines with J gene TRBJ1-2, with D possibly TRBD1 on 5 matching bases. The CDR3 is 13 residues long. V was trimmed by 4 bases and J by 2 bases, leaving 8 bases between them. The germline V gene has CDR1 MGHRA and CDR2 YSYEKL. The DNA for the CDR3 is TGCGCCAGCAGCCCAGGGATAAACTATGGCTACACCTTC. Its protein is CASSPGINYGYTF.

As DNA, the CDR3 is TGTGCCAGTACCAACCGGCAGGGGGCGCACGGCTACACCTTC. Its translation: CASTNRQGAHGYTF. This chain uses TRBV19 with TRBJ1-2, with 8 bases identical to TRBD1. The CDR3 sequence is 14 residues long. Losses at the gene ends were 7 bases for V and 8 bases for J; bases not matched to a gene: 12. From germline, CDR1 is LNHDA and CDR2 SQIVND (reference sequence).

The chain joins TRBV9 to TRBJ2-1; D is perhaps TRBD1 (5 bases). The CDR3 is made up of 13 amino acids. V dropped 2 bases and J dropped 5 bases, with 8 bases sitting between them. The germline gives CDR1 SGDLS, CDR2 YYNGEE. The CDR3 loop is CASSVLQDNEQFF. The CDR3 region has the DNA TGTGCCAGCAGCGTCTTACAGGACAATGAGCAGTTCTTC. The variable domain in full, with the rest retrieved from reference TRBV9 and TRBJ2-1, is DSGVTQTPKHLITATGQRVTLRCSPRSGDLSVYWYQQSLDQGLQFLIQYYNGEERAKGNILERFSAQQFPDLHSELNLSSLELGDSALYFCASSVLQDNEQFFGPGTRLTVL.

The genes are TRBV5-1 and TRBJ2-3, with 11 bases lining up with TRBD2. CDR1 and CDR2 from the germline V gene are SGHRS and YFSETQ. The CDR3 consists of 15 residues. With 0 bases clipped from V and 3 bases from J, the junction kept 0 bases outside the gene matches. The CDR3 sequence is CASSLVAGGTDTQYF. The CDR3 DNA sequence: TGCGCCAGCAGCTTGGTAGCGGGGGGGACAGATACGCAGTATTTT.

This CDR3 reads CASSTGIPEAFF. The CDR3 DNA reads as TGTGCCAGTAGCACAGGGATCCCTGAAGCTTTCTTT. This sequence joins TRBV19 and TRBJ1-1, with D maybe TRBD1 (6 bases). Germline lookup yields CDR1 LNHDA and CDR2 SQIVND (reference sequence). The CDR3 has 12 amino acids. Trimming removed 6 bases at V and 6 bases at J, with 11 bases between.

J is TRBJ1-6 and V is TRBV5-6; D unresolved. Between the trimmed V and J ends, which lost 3 bases and 7 bases, there was a span of 8 bases. The CDR3 length is 13 residues. Looked up from germline, CDR1 is SGHDT and CDR2 is YYEEEE. CDR3 nucleotide sequence: TGTGCCAGCAGCTACACCGGGAATTCACCCCTCCACTTT. As protein: CASSYTGNSPLHF.

V is TRBV5-1 and J is TRBJ1-2; D unclear. This CDR3 comprises 15 residues. Per the germline V gene, CDR1 is SGHRS and CDR2 is YFSETQ. V lost 4 bases to trimming and J lost 5 bases, with 18 bases between them. CDR3 region: CASSRTNTGLYGYTF. For the CDR3, the DNA is TGCGCCAGCAGCCGAACAAATACGGGATTGTATGGCTACACCTTC.

The chain employs TRBV6-5 and TRBJ1-5; 7 positions agree with TRBD1. This CDR3 comprises 15 residues. Germline CDR1 reads MNHEY; CDR2 reads SVGAGI. The V segment lost 6 bases and the J segment 5 bases; nucleotides outside the gene matches: 10. In DNA form, the CDR3 reads TGTGCCAGCAGGAAAAGACAGGGAGGACATCAGCCCCAGCATTTT. This codes for CASRKRQGGHQPQHF.

V is TRBV3-1 (or the pseudogene TRBV3-2) and J is TRBJ1-2; no clear D. V was clipped by 0 bases and J by 6 bases, with 17 bases between them. The CDR3 is 16 residues long. Germline V gene data show CDR1 as LGHDT and CDR2 as YNNKEL (reference sequence). Here the CDR3 DNA reads TGTGCCAGCAGCCAAGAAGGCCGCCTAGCTCTGAATGGCTACACCTTC. Amino acid sequence: CASSQEGRLALNGYTF.

The CDR3 DNA reads as TGTGCCAGCAGCGTCGGGACAGGGCAAGGGGAAAAACTGTTTTTT. It is translated as CASSVGTGQGEKLFF. The gene calls are TRBV9 and TRBJ1-4; 9 positions agree with TRBD1. Germline V gene data show CDR1 as SGDLS and CDR2 as YYNGEE. This CDR3 contains 15 residues. Trimming cost V 2 bases and J 8 bases; bases outside gene matches: 7.

The chain carries TRBV19 and TRBJ2-3; D ambiguous. Germline V gene lookup returns CDR1 LNHDA and CDR2 SQIVND (reference sequence). Trimming removed 0 bases at V and 10 bases at J, with 11 bases between. This CDR3 spans 13 amino acids. The chain's CDR3 is CASSIDRGKAQYF. The CDR3 DNA follows: TGTGCCAGTAGTATAGATCGAGGAAAGGCGCAGTATTTT.

The CDR3 bases are TGTGCCATCAGTGAGGCCGGGAGGATAAGCACTGAAGCTTTCTTT. Translated, it gives CAISEAGRISTEAFF. The rearrangement joins TRBV10-3 to TRBJ1-1; D remains ambiguous. Deletions cut 2 bases from V and 4 bases from J, with 14 bases between. The V gene's germline CDR1 is ENHRY and CDR2 SYGVKD. This CDR3 spans 15 amino acids.

This clone was observed many times. This chain uses TRBV11-3 with TRBJ2-2, with TRBD1 matching over 9 bases. Germline lookup yields CDR1 SGHNT and CDR2 YENEEA. The trim removed 8 bases at V and 6 bases at J, leaving 4 bases unmatched. The CDR3 has 13 residues. In DNA, the CDR3 is TGTGCCAGCGAGGACAGGGGACCCGGGGAGCTGTTTTTT. It is translated as CASEDRGPGELFF.

This clone was observed a handful of times. CDR3 sequence reads: CASSMVRESEQYF. CDR3 bases: TGTGCCAGTAGTATGGTCAGGGAAAGCGAGCAGTACTTC. V usage is TRBV19 and J usage is TRBJ2-7, with D perhaps TRBD1 (5 bases). V lost 3 bases to trimming and J lost 6 bases, with 12 bases between them. Germline assignment: CDR1 LNHDA and CDR2 SQIVND (reference sequence). The CDR3 has 13 residues. The full variable domain, rest sourced from reference TRBV19 and TRBJ2-7, is DGGITQSPKYLFRKEGQNVTLSCEQNLNHDAMYWYRQDPGQGLRLIYYSQIVNDFQKGDIAEGYSVSREKKESFPLTVTSAQKNPTAFYLCASSMVRESEQYFGPGTRLTVT.

The chain employs TRBV9 and TRBJ1-3; D possibly corresponds to TRBD1 (5 bases). The CDR3 runs 14 residues. From germline, CDR1 is SGDLS and CDR2 YYNGEE. V was pared by 4 bases and J by 8 bases, with 16 bases between. The CDR3 protein is CASSSVPGRDTIYF. CDR3 sequence (DNA): TGTGCCAGCAGCTCAGTACCAGGCAGGGACACCATATATTTT.

The genes are TRBV11-2 and TRBJ2-7; possible D gene TRBD2, 5 bases. V was clipped by 0 bases and J by 0 bases, with 9 bases between them. The germline CDR1 and CDR2 sequences are SGHAT and FQNNGV. The CDR3 consists of 15 residues. In DNA form, the CDR3 reads TGTGCCAGCAGCTTAGAAACGGGAAACTCCTACGAGCAGTACTTC. This sequence encodes CASSLETGNSYEQYF.

The chain has TRBV3-1 (or the pseudogene TRBV3-2) and TRBJ2-2; 9 nucleotides match TRBD2. The CDR3 runs 18 residues. J lost 7 bases, V lost 0 bases, and 12 bases had no gene match. In germline, CDR1 is LGHDT, CDR2 YNNKEL (reference sequence). The CDR3: CASSQDRSGGPKGGELFF. The CDR3 bases are TGTGCCAGCAGCCAAGATCGGAGCGGGGGGCCCAAGGGCGGGGAGCTGTTTTTT.

V is TRBV5-8 and J is TRBJ1-1, with D hard to call. CDR3 length equals 13 residues. Germline V gives CDR1 SGHTS, CDR2 YDEGEE. Trimming stripped 4 bases from V and 1 base from J, with 8 bases between. CDR3 nucleotides: TGTGCCAGCAGCCGGGAAACGAACACTGAAGCTTTCTTT. Its protein product is CASSRETNTEAFF.

The rearrangement uses TRBV7-9 and TRBJ1-2; 9 nucleotides agree with TRBD1. V trimming: 4 bases; J trimming: 6 bases; junction bases outside the gene matches: 9. This CDR3 is built from 15 residues. CDR1 SEHNR and CDR2 FQNEAQ come from the germline V gene (reference sequence). CDR3 DNA: TGTGCCAGCAGCTCCCTAACAGGGGGCGCACATGGCTACACCTTC. Its translation: CASSSLTGGAHGYTF.

The rearrangement uses TRBV3-1 (or the pseudogene TRBV3-2) and TRBJ1-3; TRBD1 is a possible D gene (6 bases). This CDR3 is built from 14 residues. Germline CDR1 reads LGHDT; CDR2 reads YNNKEL (reference sequence). The germline V and J ends were trimmed by 5 bases and 1 base, with 9 bases remaining between them. CDR3 residues: CASSYTGSGNTIYF. The CDR3, as DNA: TGTGCCAGCAGCTATACAGGGTCTGGAAACACCATATATTTT.

The gene calls are TRBV30 and TRBJ2-3, with D perhaps TRBD1 (6 bases). V was pared by 3 bases and J by 0 bases, with 16 bases between. The CDR3 runs 16 residues. Germline V gene sequence: CDR1 GTSNPN, CDR2 SVGIG (reference sequence). The chain's CDR3 is CAWSDYGTRSTDTQYF. The DNA for the CDR3 is TGTGCCTGGAGCGATTATGGGACAAGAAGCACAGATACGCAGTATTTT. The full variable domain, in which reference TRBV30 and TRBJ2-3 provide the parts outside the CDR3, is SQTIHQWPATLVQPVGSPLSLECTVEGTSNPNLYWYRQAAGRGLQLLFYSVGIGQISSEVPQNLSASRPQDRQFILSSKKLLLSDSGFYLCAWSDYGTRSTDTQYFGPGTRLTVL.